This T cell receptor (beta chain) was found in a study of blood T cell repertoires in COVID-19. The CDR3 length is 13 residues. V was pared by 4 bases and J by 0 bases, with 6 bases between. Germline loops: CDR1 MNHEY, CDR2 SMNVEV (reference sequence). Libraries were prepared by immunoSEQ multiplex PCR; TCRdb keeps only in-frame clonotypes and omits some of them. Among approximately 56,000 clones, roughly 84% were seen once, and the ten largest hold approximately 13%. The specimen was peripheral blood. This chain joins TRBV27 and TRBJ1-2; D unclear. The TCR comes from a woman older than 75 with acute or convalescent COVID-19. The CDR3 spells CASSWSANYGYTF. CDR3 nucleotide sequence: TGTGCCAGCAGTTGGTCAGCTAACTATGGCTACACCTTC.